This TCR beta chain was sequenced during a study of human T cells and chemical hapten exposure. TCRdb re-derived calls from the RACE reads in MiXCR, one entry per CDR3 protein. The data contain about 84,000 distinct CDR3 sequences, less than 11% of them singletons. Germline CDR1 and CDR2: MDHEN and SYDVKM. Trimming took 7 bases from V and 1 from J, leaving 6 bases between them. The CDR3 sequence is 12 residues long. The time point is: patch test 2, 6 weeks after DPC sensitization. This sample's treatment: therapeutic diphenylcyclopropenone sensitization with weekly scalp DPC. Sequencing used whole blood, obtained in connection with sensitization to the hapten diphenylcyclopropenone (DPC). The chain carries TRBV28 and TRBJ2-3; D gene unclear. The sequence came from a woman between 50 and 59 years old with alopecia areata. Some clones in this sample may be carry-over from other donors' samples. CDR3 DNA sequence: TGTGCCAGCACGTCGGGCACAGATACGCAGTATTTT. This codes for CASTSGTDTQYF.